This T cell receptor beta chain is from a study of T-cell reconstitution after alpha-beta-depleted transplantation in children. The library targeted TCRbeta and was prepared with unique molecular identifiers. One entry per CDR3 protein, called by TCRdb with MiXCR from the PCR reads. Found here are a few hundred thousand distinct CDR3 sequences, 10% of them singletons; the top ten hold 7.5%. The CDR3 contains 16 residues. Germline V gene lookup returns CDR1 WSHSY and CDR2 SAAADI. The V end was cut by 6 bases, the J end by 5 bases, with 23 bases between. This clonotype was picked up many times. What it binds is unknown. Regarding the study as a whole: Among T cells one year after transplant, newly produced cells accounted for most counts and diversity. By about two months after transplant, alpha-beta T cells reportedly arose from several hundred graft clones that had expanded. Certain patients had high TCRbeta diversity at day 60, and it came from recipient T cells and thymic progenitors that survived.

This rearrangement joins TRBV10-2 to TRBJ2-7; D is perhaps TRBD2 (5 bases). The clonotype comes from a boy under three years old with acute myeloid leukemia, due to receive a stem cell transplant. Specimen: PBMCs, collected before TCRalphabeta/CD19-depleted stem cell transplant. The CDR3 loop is CASREDPRLLLDEQYF. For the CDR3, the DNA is TGCGCCAGCAGGGAGGATCCTAGACTGCTCCTGGACGAGCAGTACTTC.